The entry below describes one TCR beta chain. The data originate from a study of cytotoxic CD8 clonotypes in ibrutinib-treated CLL. Genomic DNA (around 2 micrograms) was obtained from cryopreserved PBMCs for construction of TCR beta libraries. CDR3 length: 15 amino acids. Germline V lookup: CDR1 SGHDN, CDR2 FVKESK. V lost 4 bases and J lost 0; bases outside the gene matches: 6. Data came from immunoSEQ multiplex PCR; TCRdb stores just in-frame clones and leaves some out. The table has tens of thousands of clones, about two thirds seen once. This receptor was identified in a human donor with chronic lymphocytic leukemia. The specimen comprised PBMCs, sampled after 12 months of ibrutinib treatment. The rearrangement joins TRBV14 to TRBJ2-7; 7 positions agree with TRBD1. As DNA, the CDR3 is TGTGCCAGCAGCCGCCAGGGGGTTGACTCCTACGAGCAGTACTTC. Encoded protein: CASSRQGVDSYEQYF.